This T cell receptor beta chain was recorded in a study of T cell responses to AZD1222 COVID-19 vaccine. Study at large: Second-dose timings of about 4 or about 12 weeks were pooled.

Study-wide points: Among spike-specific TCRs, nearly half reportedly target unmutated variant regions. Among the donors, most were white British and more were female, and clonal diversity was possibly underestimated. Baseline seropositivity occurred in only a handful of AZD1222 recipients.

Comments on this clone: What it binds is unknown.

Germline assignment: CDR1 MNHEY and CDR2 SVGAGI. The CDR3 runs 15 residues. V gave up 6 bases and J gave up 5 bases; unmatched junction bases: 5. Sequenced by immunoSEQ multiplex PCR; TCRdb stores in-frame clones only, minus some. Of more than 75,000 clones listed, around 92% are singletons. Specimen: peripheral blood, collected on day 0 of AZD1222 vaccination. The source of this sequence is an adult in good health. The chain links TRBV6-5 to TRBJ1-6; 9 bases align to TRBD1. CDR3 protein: CASRAGQGHNSPLHF. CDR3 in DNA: TGTGCCAGCAGGGCGGGACAGGGCCATAATTCACCCCTCCACTTT.